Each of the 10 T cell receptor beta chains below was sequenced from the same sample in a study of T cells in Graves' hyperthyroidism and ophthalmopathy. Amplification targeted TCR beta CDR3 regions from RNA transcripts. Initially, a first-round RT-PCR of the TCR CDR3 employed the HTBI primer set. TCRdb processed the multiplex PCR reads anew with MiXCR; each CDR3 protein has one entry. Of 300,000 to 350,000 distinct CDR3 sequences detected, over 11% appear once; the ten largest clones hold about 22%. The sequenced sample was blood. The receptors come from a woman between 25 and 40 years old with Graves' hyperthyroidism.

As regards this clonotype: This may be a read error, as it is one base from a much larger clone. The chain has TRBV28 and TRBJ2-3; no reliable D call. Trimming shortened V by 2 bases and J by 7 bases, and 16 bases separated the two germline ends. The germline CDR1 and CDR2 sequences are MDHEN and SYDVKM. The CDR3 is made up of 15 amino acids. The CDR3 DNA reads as TGTGCCAGCAGTTTAACGGGTACCAGCGAGAATACGCAGTATTTT. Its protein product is CASSLTGTSENTQYF.

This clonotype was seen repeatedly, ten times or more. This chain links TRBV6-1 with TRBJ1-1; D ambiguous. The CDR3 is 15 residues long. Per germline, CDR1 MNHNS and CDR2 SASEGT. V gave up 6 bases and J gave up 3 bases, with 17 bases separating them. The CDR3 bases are TGTGCCAGCAGCGAACCGAGGTGGGTAGACACTGAAGCTTTCTTT. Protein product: CASSEPRWVDTEAFF.

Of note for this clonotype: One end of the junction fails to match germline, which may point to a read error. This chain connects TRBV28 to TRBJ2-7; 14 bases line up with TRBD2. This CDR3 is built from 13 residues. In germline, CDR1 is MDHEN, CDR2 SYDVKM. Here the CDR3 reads CATQTSGRGERYF. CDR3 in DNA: TGTGCCACCCAGACTAGCGGGAGGGGAGAGCGGTACTTC.

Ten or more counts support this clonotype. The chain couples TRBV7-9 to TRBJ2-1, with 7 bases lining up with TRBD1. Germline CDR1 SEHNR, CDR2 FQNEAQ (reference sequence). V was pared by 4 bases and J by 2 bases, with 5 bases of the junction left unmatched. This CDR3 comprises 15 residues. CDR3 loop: CASSSSGQPYNEQFF. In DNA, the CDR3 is TGTGCCAGCAGCTCGTCGGGACAGCCCTACAATGAGCAGTTCTTC.

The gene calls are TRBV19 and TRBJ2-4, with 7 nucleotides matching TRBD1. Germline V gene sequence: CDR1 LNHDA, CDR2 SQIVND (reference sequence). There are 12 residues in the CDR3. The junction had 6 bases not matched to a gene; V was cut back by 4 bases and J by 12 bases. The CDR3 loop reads CASSTRQGGQYF. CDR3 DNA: TGTGCCAGTAGTACCCGACAGGGTGGTCAGTACTTC. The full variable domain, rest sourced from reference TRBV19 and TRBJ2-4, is DGGITQSPKYLFRKEGQNVTLSCEQNLNHDAMYWYRQDPGQGLRLIYYSQIVNDFQKGDIAEGYSVSREKKESFPLTVTSAQKNPTAFYLCASSTRQGGQYFGAGTRLSVL.

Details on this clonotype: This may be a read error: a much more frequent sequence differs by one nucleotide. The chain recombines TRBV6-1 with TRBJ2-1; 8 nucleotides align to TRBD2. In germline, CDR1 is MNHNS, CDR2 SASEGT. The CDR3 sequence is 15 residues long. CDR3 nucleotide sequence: TGTGCCAGCAGTCCGATTAGCGGGAATTACAATGAGAAGTTCTTC. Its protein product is CASSPISGNYNEKFF.

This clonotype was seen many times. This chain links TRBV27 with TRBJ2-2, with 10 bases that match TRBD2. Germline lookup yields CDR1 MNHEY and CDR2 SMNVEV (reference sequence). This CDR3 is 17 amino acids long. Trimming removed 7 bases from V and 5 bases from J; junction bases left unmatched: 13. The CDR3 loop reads CASTLGKLAGRTGELFF. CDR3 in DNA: TGTGCCAGCACCCTTGGGAAACTAGCGGGAAGGACCGGGGAGCTGTTTTTT.

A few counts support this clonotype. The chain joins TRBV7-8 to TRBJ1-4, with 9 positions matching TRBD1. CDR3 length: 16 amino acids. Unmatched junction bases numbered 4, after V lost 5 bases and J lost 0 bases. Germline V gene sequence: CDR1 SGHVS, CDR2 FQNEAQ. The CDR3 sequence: CASSRTGVSTNEKLFF. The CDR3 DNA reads TGTGCCAGCAGCCGGACAGGGGTTTCAACTAATGAAAAACTGTTTTTT. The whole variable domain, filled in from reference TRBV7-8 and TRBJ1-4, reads GAGVSQSPRYKVAKRGQDVALRCDPISGHVSLFWYQQALGQGPEFLTYFQNEAQLDKSGLPSDRFFAERPEGSVSTLKIQRTQQEDSAVYLCASSRTGVSTNEKLFFGSGTQLSVL.

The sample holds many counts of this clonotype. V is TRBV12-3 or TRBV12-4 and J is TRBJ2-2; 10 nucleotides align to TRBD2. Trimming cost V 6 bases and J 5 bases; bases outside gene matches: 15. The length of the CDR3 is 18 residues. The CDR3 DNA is TGTGCCAGCAGGAAATCAGCGGGAGGGATCTCCAGGACCGGGGAGCTGTTTTTT. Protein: CASRKSAGGISRTGELFF.

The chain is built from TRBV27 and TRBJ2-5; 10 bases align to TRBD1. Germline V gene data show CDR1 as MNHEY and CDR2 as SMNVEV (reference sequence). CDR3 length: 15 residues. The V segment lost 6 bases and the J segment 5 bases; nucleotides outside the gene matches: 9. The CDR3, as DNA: TGTGCCAGCAGGGCAGACAGGGGGCGTCTTGAGACCCAGTACTTC. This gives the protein CASRADRGRLETQYF.